This T cell receptor beta chain came from a study of response to subunit inactivated influenza vaccine. There are a few counts of this clonotype. TCRdb analysed the RT-PCR reads with MiXCR anew, one entry per CDR3 protein. The sample carries hundreds of thousands of distinct CDR3 sequences, around 14% recorded once. Germline lookup yields CDR1 LGHDT and CDR2 YNNKEL (reference sequence). There are 15 residues in the CDR3. The ends were cut back, 0 bases at V and 4 bases at J, with 10 bases in the middle. This sequence originates from a man aged 50 or older who received an inactivated influenza vaccine. This rearrangement joins TRBV3-1 to TRBJ1-3; unclear D gene. The sample was PBMCs from blood, taken 14 to 15 days before vaccination. The CDR3 DNA reads as TGTGCCAGCAGCCAAGAGGGTCGTGGAGGAAACACCATATATTTT. It yields the protein CASSQEGRGGNTIYF.